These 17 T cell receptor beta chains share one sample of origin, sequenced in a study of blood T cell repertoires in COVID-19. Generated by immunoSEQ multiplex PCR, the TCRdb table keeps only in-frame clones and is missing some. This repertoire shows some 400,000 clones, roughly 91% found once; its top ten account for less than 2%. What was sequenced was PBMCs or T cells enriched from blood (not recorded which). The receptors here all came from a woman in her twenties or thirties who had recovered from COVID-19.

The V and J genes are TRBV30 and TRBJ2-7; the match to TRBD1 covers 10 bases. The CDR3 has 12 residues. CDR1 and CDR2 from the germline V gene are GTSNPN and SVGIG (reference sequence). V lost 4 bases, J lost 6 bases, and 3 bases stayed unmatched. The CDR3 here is CAWNDRGPEQYF. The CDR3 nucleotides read TGTGCCTGGAACGACAGGGGGCCCGAGCAGTACTTC.

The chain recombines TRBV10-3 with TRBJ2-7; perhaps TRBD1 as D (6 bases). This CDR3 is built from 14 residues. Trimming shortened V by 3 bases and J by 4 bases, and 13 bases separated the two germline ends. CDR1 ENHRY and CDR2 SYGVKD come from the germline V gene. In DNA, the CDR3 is TGTGCCATCAGTGACCGGACAGAAAGATACGAGCAGTACTTC. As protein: CAISDRTERYEQYF.

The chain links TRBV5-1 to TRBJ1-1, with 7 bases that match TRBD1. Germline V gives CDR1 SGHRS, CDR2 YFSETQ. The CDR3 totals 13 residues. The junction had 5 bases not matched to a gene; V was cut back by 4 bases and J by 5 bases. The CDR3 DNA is TGCGCCAGCAGCACCTCACAGGGGACTGAAGCTTTCTTT. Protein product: CASSTSQGTEAFF. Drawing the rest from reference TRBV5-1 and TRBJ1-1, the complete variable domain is KAGVTQTPRYLIKTRGQQVTLSCSPISGHRSVSWYQQTPGQGLQFLFEYFSETQRNKGNFPGRFSGRQFSNSRSEMNVSTLELGDSALYLCASSTSQGTEAFFGQGTRLTVV.

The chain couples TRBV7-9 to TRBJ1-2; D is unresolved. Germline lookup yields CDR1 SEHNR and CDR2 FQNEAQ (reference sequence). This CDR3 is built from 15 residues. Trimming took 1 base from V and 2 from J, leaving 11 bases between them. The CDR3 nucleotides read TGTGCCAGCAGCTTAGAAGTCGAACTCAACTATGGCTACACCTTC. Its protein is CASSLEVELNYGYTF.

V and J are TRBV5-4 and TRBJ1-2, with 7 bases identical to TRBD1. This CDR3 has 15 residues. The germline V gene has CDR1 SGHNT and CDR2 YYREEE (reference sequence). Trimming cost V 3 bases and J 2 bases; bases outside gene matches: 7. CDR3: CASSSQTGSNYGYTF. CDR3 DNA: TGTGCCAGCAGCTCGCAGACAGGGTCCAACTATGGCTACACCTTC.

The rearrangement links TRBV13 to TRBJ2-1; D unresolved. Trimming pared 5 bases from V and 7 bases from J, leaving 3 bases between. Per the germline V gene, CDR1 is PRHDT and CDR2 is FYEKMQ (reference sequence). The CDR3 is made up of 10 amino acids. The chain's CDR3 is CASSTNEQFF. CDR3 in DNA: TGTGCCAGCAGCACTAATGAGCAGTTCTTC.

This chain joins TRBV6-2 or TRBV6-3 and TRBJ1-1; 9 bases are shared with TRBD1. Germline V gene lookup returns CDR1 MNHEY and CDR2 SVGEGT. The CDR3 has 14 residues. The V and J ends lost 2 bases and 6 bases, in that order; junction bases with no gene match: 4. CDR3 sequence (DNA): TGTGCCAGCAGTTACGGGACAGGGCCCCCTGAAGCTTTCTTT. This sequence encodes CASSYGTGPPEAFF.

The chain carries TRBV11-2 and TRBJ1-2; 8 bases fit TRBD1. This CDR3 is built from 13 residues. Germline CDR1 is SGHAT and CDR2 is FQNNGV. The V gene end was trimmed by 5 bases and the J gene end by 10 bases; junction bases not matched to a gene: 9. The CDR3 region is CASSRTGSYDYTF. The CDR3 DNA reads TGTGCCAGCAGCCGGACAGGGTCCTACGACTACACCTTC.

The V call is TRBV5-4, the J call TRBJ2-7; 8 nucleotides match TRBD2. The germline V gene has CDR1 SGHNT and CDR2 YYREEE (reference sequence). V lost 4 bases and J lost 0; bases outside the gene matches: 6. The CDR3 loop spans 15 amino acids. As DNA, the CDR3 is TGTGCCAGCAGCCTAAAGCGGGAGAGCTCCTACGAGCAGTACTTC. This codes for CASSLKRESSYEQYF.

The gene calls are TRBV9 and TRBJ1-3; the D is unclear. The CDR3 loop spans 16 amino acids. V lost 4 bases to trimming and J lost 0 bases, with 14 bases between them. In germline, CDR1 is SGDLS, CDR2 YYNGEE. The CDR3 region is CASSSPPASSGNTIYF. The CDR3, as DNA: TGTGCCAGCAGCTCTCCCCCAGCGAGCTCTGGAAACACCATATATTTT.

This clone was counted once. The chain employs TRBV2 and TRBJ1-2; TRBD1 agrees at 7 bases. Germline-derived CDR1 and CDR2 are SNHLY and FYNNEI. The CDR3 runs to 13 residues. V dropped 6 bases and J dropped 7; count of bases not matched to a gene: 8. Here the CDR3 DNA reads TGTGCCAGCAGAACCACAGGGGCCCTTGGCTACACCTTC. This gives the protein CASRTTGALGYTF.

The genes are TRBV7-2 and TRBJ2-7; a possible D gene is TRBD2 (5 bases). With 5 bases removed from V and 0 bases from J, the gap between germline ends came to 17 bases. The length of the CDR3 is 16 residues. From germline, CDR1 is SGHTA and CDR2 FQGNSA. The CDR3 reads CASSQTVAKISYEQYF. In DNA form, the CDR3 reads TGTGCCAGCAGCCAGACCGTAGCGAAGATCTCCTACGAGCAGTACTTC.

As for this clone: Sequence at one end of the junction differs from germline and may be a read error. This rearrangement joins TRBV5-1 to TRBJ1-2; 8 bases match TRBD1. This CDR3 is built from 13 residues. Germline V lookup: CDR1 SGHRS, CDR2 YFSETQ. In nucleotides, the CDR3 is TGCGCCGGCAGCCTGGACAGGGAATATGGCTACACCTTC. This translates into CAGSLDREYGYTF.

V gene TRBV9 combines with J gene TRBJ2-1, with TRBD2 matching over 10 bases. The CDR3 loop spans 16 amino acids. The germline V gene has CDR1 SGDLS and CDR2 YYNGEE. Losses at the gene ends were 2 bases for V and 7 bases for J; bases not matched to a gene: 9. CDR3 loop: CASSVLAGVKFNEQFF. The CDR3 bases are TGTGCCAGCAGCGTCCTAGCGGGAGTCAAGTTTAATGAGCAGTTCTTC.

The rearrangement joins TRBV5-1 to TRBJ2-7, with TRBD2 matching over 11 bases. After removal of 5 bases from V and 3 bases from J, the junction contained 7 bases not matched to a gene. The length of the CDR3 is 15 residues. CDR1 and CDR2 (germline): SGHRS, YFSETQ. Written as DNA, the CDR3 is TGCGCCAGCAGTCCCGCCGGGACTAGCGGCTACGAGCAGTACTTC. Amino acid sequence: CASSPAGTSGYEQYF.

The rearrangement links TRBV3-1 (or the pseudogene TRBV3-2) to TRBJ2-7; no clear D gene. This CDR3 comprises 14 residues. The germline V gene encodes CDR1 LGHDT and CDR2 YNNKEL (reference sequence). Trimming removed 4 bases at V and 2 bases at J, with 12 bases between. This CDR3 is CASSPSYGPYEQYF. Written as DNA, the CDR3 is TGTGCCAGCAGCCCCTCGTATGGGCCCTACGAGCAGTACTTC.

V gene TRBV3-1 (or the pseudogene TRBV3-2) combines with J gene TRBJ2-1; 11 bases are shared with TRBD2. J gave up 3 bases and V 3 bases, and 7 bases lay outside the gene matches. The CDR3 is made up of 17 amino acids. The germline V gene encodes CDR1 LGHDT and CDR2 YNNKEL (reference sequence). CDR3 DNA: TGTGCCAGCAGCCAGCGAACTACTAGCGGGAGCTACAATGAGCAGTTCTTC. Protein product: CASSQRTTSGSYNEQFF.